The 5 T cell receptor beta chains below all came from one sample that was sequenced in a study of technical replicates of blood from several donors. Profiling relied on immunoSEQ multiplex PCR, and the TCRdb table lists in-frame clones only, not all of them. Among tens of thousands of clones listed, approximately 93% were seen once. Sequencing input: T cells isolated from PBMCs. The receptor source for this set is a human donor in good health.

This chain links TRBV5-4 with TRBJ2-5; 7 bases align to TRBD2. CDR1 and CDR2 from the germline V gene are SGHNT and YYREEE (reference sequence). The CDR3 extends over 15 amino acids. With V trimmed by 0 bases and J by 1 base, 3 bases remained unmatched. This chain's CDR3 is CASSLVAGLQETQYF. The CDR3 nucleotides are TGTGCCAGCAGCTTGGTAGCGGGCCTCCAAGAGACCCAGTACTTC.

The chain carries TRBV5-4 and TRBJ1-2, with D maybe TRBD1 (6 bases). Germline assignment: CDR1 SGHNT and CDR2 YYREEE (reference sequence). The ends were cut back, 3 bases at V and 5 bases at J, with 17 bases in the middle. This CDR3 region has 15 residues. The DNA for the CDR3 is TGTGCCAGCAGCTCCGAACAGGGCCCCAATTATGGCTACACCTTC. This codes for CASSSEQGPNYGYTF.

The J gene is TRBJ1-3, the V gene TRBV18; D is perhaps TRBD1 (6 bases). The CDR3 is 17 amino acids. Trimming removed 2 bases at V and 0 bases at J, with 14 bases between. The germline V gene encodes CDR1 KGHSH and CDR2 LQKENI. The CDR3, as DNA: TGTGCCAGCTCACCAAGCGGACAGTTGAGCTCTGGAAACACCATATATTTT. Translation gives CASSPSGQLSSGNTIYF.

The rearrangement joins TRBV25-1 to TRBJ2-1; 10 nucleotides line up with TRBD2. Germline-derived CDR1 and CDR2 are MGHDK and SYGVNS. J gave up 5 bases and V 3 bases, and 7 bases lay outside the gene matches. This CDR3 has 16 residues. The CDR3 region has the DNA TGTGCCAGCAGTGATTTGGGACTAGCGACCAACAATGAGCAGTTCTTC. Translating gives CASSDLGLATNNEQFF.

This chain connects TRBV5-1 to TRBJ1-1; 10 bases agree with TRBD1. The V segment lost 7 bases and the J segment 10 bases; nucleotides outside the gene matches: 10. The length of the CDR3 is 13 residues. The germline V gene encodes CDR1 SGHRS and CDR2 YFSETQ. CDR3 region: CASSGTGVRGAFF. The CDR3 DNA follows: TGCGCCAGCTCCGGGACAGGGGTTCGCGGAGCTTTCTTT.